This TCR beta chain was sequenced during a study of identical twins. All donors were healthy, and all were Caucasian. The V gene's germline CDR1 is SEHNR and CDR2 FQNEAQ (reference sequence). V lost 10 bases to trimming and J lost 2 bases, with 21 bases between them. This CDR3 has 15 amino acids. In this sample, this clonotype turned up a few times. TCRdb reanalysed the 5' RACE reads using MiXCR and keeps one entry per CDR3 protein. In the table there are 350,000 to 500,000 distinct CDR3 sequences, approximately 18% of which are singletons. The chain couples TRBV7-9 to TRBJ2-7; possibly TRBD2 for D (6 bases). Input material: naive T cells sorted from blood. The receptor was derived from a man aged 50-59 years in good health. CDR3 sequence (DNA): TGTGCCATAATTGGGGAGGACCCTCGACCCTACGAGCAGTACTTC. Translated, it gives CAIIGEDPRPYEQYF.